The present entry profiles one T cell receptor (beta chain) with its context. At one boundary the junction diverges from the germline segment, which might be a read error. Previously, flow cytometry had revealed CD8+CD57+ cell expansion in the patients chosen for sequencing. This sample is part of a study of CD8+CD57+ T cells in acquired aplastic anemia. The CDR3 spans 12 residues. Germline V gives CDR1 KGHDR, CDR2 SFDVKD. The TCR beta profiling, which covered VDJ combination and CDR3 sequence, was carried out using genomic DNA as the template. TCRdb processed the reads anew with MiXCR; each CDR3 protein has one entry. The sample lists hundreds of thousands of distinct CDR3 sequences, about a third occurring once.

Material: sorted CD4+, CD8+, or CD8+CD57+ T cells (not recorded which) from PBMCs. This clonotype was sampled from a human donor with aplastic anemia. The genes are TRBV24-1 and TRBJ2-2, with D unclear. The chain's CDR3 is CASSFGPGELFF. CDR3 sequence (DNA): TGTGCCAGCAGTTTCGGCCCCGGGGAGCTGTTTTTT.